The next 18 T cell receptor beta chains were all read from a single sample in a study of technical replicates of blood from several donors. Assay: immunoSEQ multiplex PCR; the TCRdb copy retains only in-frame clones and omits some. The top ten clones hold roughly 5.1% of a sample with about 70,000 clones, around 86% of them seen once. Material: PBMCs. The receptors derive from a human donor in good health. Some clones in this sample may be carry-over from other donors' samples.

CDR3 in DNA: TGTGCCAGCAGCCACCTGACTAGCGGGAGGGCCTCTGGGGCCAACGTCCTGACTTTC. Translated, it gives CASSHLTSGRASGANVLTF. The chain links TRBV7-6 to TRBJ2-6; 14 bases agree with TRBD2. Germline trimming cut 5 bases from V and 0 bases from J; bases unmatched to any gene: 6. CDR3 length: 19 amino acids. Per germline, CDR1 SGHVS and CDR2 FNYEAQ.

The chain recombines TRBV27 with TRBJ2-1, with 10 bases that match TRBD2. The CDR3 covers 17 residues. V lost 5 bases to trimming and J lost 4 bases; unmatched junction nucleotides: 11. Germline lookup yields CDR1 MNHEY and CDR2 SMNVEV (reference sequence). This CDR3 reads CASSPVVAGGLYNEQFF. The CDR3 region has the DNA TGTGCCAGCAGTCCTGTGGTAGCGGGAGGATTGTACAATGAGCAGTTCTTC.

The chain joins TRBV7-3 to TRBJ2-2; D is ambiguous. V was shortened by 1 base and J by 4 bases, with 13 bases between the two germline ends. The CDR3 length is 16 residues. Germline loops: CDR1 SGHTA, CDR2 FQGTGA. CDR3 amino acids: CASSLMSARGTGELFF. In nucleotides, the CDR3 is TGTGCCAGCAGCTTAATGAGCGCTCGAGGCACCGGGGAGCTGTTTTTT.

This rearrangement joins TRBV30 to TRBJ1-2; 8 bases line up with TRBD1. V was pared by 2 bases and J by 8 bases, with 7 bases of the junction left unmatched. This CDR3 region has 13 residues. In germline, CDR1 is GTSNPN, CDR2 SVGIG (reference sequence). The CDR3 reads CAWSNQGAEGYTF. CDR3 DNA: TGTGCCTGGAGTAACCAGGGGGCAGAAGGCTACACCTTC.

The V gene is TRBV14, the J gene TRBJ2-5, with TRBD1 matching 9 bases. The J segment lost 5 bases and the V segment lost 2 bases, leaving 3 bases of the junction unmatched. Germline CDR1 SGHDN, CDR2 FVKESK. The CDR3 runs to 14 residues. CDR3 sequence reads: CASSQLTGGETQYF. DNA of the CDR3: TGTGCCAGCAGCCAACTGACAGGGGGGGAGACCCAGTACTTC. The full variable domain, its missing parts supplied by reference TRBV14 and TRBJ2-5, is EAGVTQFPSHSVIEKGQTVTLRCDPISGHDNLYWYRRVMGKEIKFLLHFVKESKQDESGMPNNRFLAERTGGTYSTLKVQPAELEDSGVYFCASSQLTGGETQYFGPGTRLLVL.

This clone occurred a few times. The rearrangement joins TRBV11-3 to TRBJ1-1; 9 positions match TRBD1. This CDR3 has 13 amino acids. CDR1 is SGHNT, CDR2 YENEEA, per germline. V trimming: 5 bases; J trimming: 5 bases; junction bases outside the gene matches: 3. CDR3 coding DNA: TGTGCCAGCAGCCGACAGGGGGGGACTGAAGCTTTCTTT. Translated, it gives CASSRQGGTEAFF. Variable domain in full (rest from reference TRBV11-3 and TRBJ1-1): EAGVVQSPRYKIIEKKQPVAFWCNPISGHNTLYWYLQNLGQGPELLIRYENEEAVDDSQLPKDRFSAERLKGVDSTLKIQPAELGDSAVYLCASSRQGGTEAFFGQGTRLTVV.

The genes are TRBV10-3 and TRBJ2-7; 16 nucleotides line up with TRBD2. The CDR3 loop spans 17 amino acids. Germline loops: CDR1 ENHRY, CDR2 SYGVKD. Trimming cost V 4 bases and J 2 bases; bases outside gene matches: 5. The CDR3 sequence: CAISGGLAGGGTYEQYF. The CDR3 nucleotides read TGTGCCATCAGTGGGGGACTAGCGGGAGGGGGGACCTACGAGCAGTACTTC.

The chain has TRBV7-8 and TRBJ1-3; 8 nucleotides align to TRBD1. This CDR3 region has 16 residues. Germline CDR1 is SGHVS and CDR2 is FQNEAQ. The J segment lost 2 bases and the V segment lost 2 bases, leaving 5 bases of the junction unmatched. CDR3 region: CASSLQTGATGNTIYF. CDR3 coding DNA: TGTGCCAGCAGCTTACAGACAGGGGCAACTGGAAACACCATATATTTT.

The V call is TRBV9, the J call TRBJ2-1, with a weak D call TRBD2 (5 bases). The V gene's germline CDR1 is SGDLS and CDR2 YYNGEE. This CDR3 has 13 amino acids. V lost 2 bases, J lost 9 bases, and 12 bases lay in between. The CDR3 protein is CASSVRGSGEQFF. As DNA, the CDR3 is TGTGCCAGCAGCGTGAGAGGGTCAGGTGAGCAGTTCTTC.

This clone was observed a single time. The V gene is TRBV6-4, the J gene TRBJ2-3, with 9 nucleotides matching TRBD2. This CDR3 spans 14 amino acids. With V trimmed by 6 bases and J by 1 base, 2 bases remained unmatched. The germline gives CDR1 MRHNA, CDR2 SNTAGT. The CDR3 here is CASSERGGTDTQYF. CDR3 nucleotides: TGTGCCAGCAGCGAGCGGGGGGGCACAGATACGCAGTATTTT.

The chain combines TRBV7-2 with TRBJ1-1, with TRBD1 as a possible D gene (5 bases). From germline, CDR1 is SGHTA and CDR2 FQGNSA. There are 14 residues in the CDR3. V lost 1 base and J 5 bases, leaving 11 bases between the germline ends. The CDR3 is CASSLVGGGTEAFF. DNA for the CDR3: TGTGCCAGCAGCTTAGTGGGGGGAGGAACTGAAGCTTTCTTT.

The rearrangement joins TRBV11-2 to TRBJ1-2; possibly TRBD1 for D (5 bases). Germline V gene sequence: CDR1 SGHAT, CDR2 FQNNGV. Trimming removed 8 bases at V and 6 bases at J, with 28 bases between. This CDR3 contains 17 residues. The CDR3: CASSAIGREPLRDGYTF. CDR3 DNA sequence: TGTGCCAGCTCAGCTATAGGCAGGGAACCTCTCCGCGATGGCTACACCTTC.

This clone has just one count. The CDR3 here is CASSPTGTSGGTSYEQYF. CDR3 nucleotide sequence: TGTGCCAGCAGCCCTACCGGGACTAGCGGGGGTACCTCCTACGAGCAGTACTTC. The chain has TRBV7-2 and TRBJ2-7; 14 nucleotides match TRBD2. Germline CDR1 is SGHTA and CDR2 is FQGNSA. V shed 5 bases, J shed 0 bases, and the junction held 9 bases outside the gene matches. The CDR3 has 18 residues.

V gene TRBV2 combines with J gene TRBJ2-7, with TRBD1 identical over 11 bases. The ends lost 8 bases at V and 4 bases at J; junction bases unmatched: 7. CDR3 size: 14 residues. Germline loops: CDR1 SNHLY, CDR2 FYNNEI. The CDR3, as DNA: TGTGCCAGCGATCCGGGGGACAGGGGGTACGAGCAGTACTTC. As protein: CASDPGDRGYEQYF.

The chain has TRBV2 and TRBJ1-5; possible D gene TRBD1, 6 bases. V lost 1 base to trimming and J lost 3 bases, with 10 bases between them. The CDR3 covers 15 residues. Looked up from germline, CDR1 is SNHLY and CDR2 is FYNNEI. The CDR3 spells CASSEGRGSNQPQHF. The CDR3 coding sequence is TGTGCCAGCAGTGAAGGCAGGGGCTCCAATCAGCCCCAGCATTTT.

The chain combines TRBV29-1 with TRBJ2-7; no firm D call. V lost 4 bases and J 3 bases, leaving 13 bases between the germline ends. Germline CDR1 is SQVTM and CDR2 is ANQGSEA. CDR3 length equals 13 residues. CDR3 region: CSVGVEPLYEQYF. As DNA, the CDR3 is TGCAGCGTTGGTGTTGAGCCACTCTACGAGCAGTACTTC.

V usage is TRBV7-9 and J usage is TRBJ2-5, with 12 bases lining up with TRBD2. With V trimmed by 5 bases and J by 5 bases, 6 bases remained unmatched. CDR1 is SEHNR and CDR2 is FQNEAQ in the germline V gene (reference sequence). The CDR3 has 15 amino acids. CDR3 in DNA: TGTGCCAGCAGCAGACTAGCGGGAGTCGGTGAGACCCAGTACTTC. Translated: CASSRLAGVGETQYF. Drawing the rest from reference TRBV7-9 and TRBJ2-5, the complete variable domain is DTGVSQNPRHKITKRGQNVTFRCDPISEHNRLYWYRQTLGQGPEFLTYFQNEAQLEKSRLLSDRFSAERPKGSFSTLEIQRTEQGDSAMYLCASSRLAGVGETQYFGPGTRLLVL.

The table lists this clone with a few counts. The chain couples TRBV5-6 to TRBJ2-1, with 8 bases identical to TRBD2. Trimming took 4 bases from V and 7 from J; bases not matched to a gene: 7. The CDR3 is 14 amino acids. The germline gives CDR1 SGHDT, CDR2 YYEEEE. The CDR3 sequence is CASSQGTSRNEQFF. The DNA for the CDR3 is TGTGCCAGCAGCCAAGGGACTAGTCGGAATGAGCAGTTCTTC.